This T cell receptor (beta chain) was identified during a study of T cell changes during pregnancy in multiple sclerosis. The CDR3 runs to 15 residues. Unmatched junction bases numbered 5, after V lost 2 bases and J lost 6 bases. CDR1 is SNHLY, CDR2 FYNNEI, per germline. Libraries were prepared by immunoSEQ multiplex PCR; TCRdb keeps only in-frame clonotypes and omits some of them. The data hold 36,000 or so clones, with 92% observed a single time. J is TRBJ2-2 and V is TRBV2, with 8 bases aligning to TRBD2. The receptor was isolated from a female donor with multiple sclerosis, enrolled in a pregnancy study. Material for sequencing was PBMCs (not recorded whether the cells were cultured). The CDR3 bases are TGTGCCAGCAGTGAAAGGGCGGGAGGCTCCGGGGAGCTGTTTTTT. Translation gives CASSERAGGSGELFF.